The sequence of this TCR beta chain was determined in a study of blood T cells in healthy people across ages. Whole-study findings and limits: Naive CD4+ cell counts and diversity both ran higher in long-lived than in aged donors. Per-million-T-cell TCR beta diversity fell roughly linearly with age.

Concerning this clonotype itself: Its cognate antigen is unknown.

Per sample, extraction of total RNA gave at least 5 micrograms in every case. V was clipped by 1 base and J by 0 bases, with 9 bases between them. Germline assignment: CDR1 SQVTM and CDR2 ANQGSEA. This CDR3 has 14 amino acids. A sample-barcoded 5' primer and a J-beta primer mix were used in a second PCR of roughly 6 to 11 cycles. The template-switch adaptor was a 5' adaptor with 12 random nucleotides. It tagged each cDNA molecule. TCRdb used MiXCR to reprocess the 5' RACE reads, holding one entry per CDR3 protein. Of about 1.4 million distinct CDR3 sequences in the sample, approximately 63% were seen once.

Material for sequencing was blood. This TCR derives from a man younger than 35 in good health. The gene calls are TRBV29-1 and TRBJ2-5, with D hard to call. Here the CDR3 DNA reads TGCAGCGTTGAAGGTACACAGAACCAAGAGACCCAGTACTTC. Residues: CSVEGTQNQETQYF.